This T cell receptor (beta chain) was documented in a study of identical twins. Study results and limitations: Recombination models fit unrelated individuals' TCR alpha sharing but underestimated twins'.

Carrying unique molecular identifiers, the cDNA also gained a universal primer site through template switching. TCRdb independently ran MiXCR on the 5' RACE reads; one entry per CDR3 protein. The table records approximately 490,000 distinct CDR3 sequences, 20% to 25% of them present only once. The table lists this clonotype with a few counts. Its antigen is currently unknown. The CDR3 is 17 amino acids. Trimming left V 4 bases short and J 1 base short, with 17 bases between. From germline, CDR1 is MDHEN and CDR2 SYDVKM. This same sample was also taken into another study, of yellow fever vaccine responses in identical twins.

The genes are TRBV28 and TRBJ2-1, with no clear D. The sample was CD4+ T cells sorted from blood. The sequence was collected from a woman under 30 in good health. CDR3 nucleotides: TGTGCCAGCAGTTCCCGCCTCTCCAGACGGTCCTACAATGAGCAGTTCTTC. Protein: CASSSRLSRRSYNEQFF.